Listed below are T cell receptor beta chains from one sample, sequenced in a study of spatial heterogeneity in lung cancer. TCRdb reanalysed the 5' RACE reads using MiXCR and keeps one entry per CDR3 protein. The sample records approximately 38,000 distinct CDR3 sequences, roughly 6% being singletons. The source material was PBMCs, sampled at surgery. These receptors came from a male donor with early-stage non-small cell lung cancer. CDR3s include the opening cysteine and the closing phenylalanine or tryptophan. The D gene is left open where the match is weak.

>-|TRBJ1-6|TRBV20-1
CSAPKINLKNSPLHF
>-|TRBJ2-3|TRBV7-2
CASSPPGVGGDTQYF
>-|TRBJ1-2|TRBV5-1
CASSWAGYGYTF
>TRBD1|TRBJ2-6|TRBV5-1
CASSFSQGATGANVLTF
>-|TRBJ1-3|TRBV29-1
CSARDRWGGNTIYF
>TRBD2|TRBJ2-7|TRBV3-1
CASSHAGGPERQYF
>-|TRBJ2-2|TRBV2
CANKQGGDTGELFF
>-|TRBJ2-7|TRBV20-1
CSARRDRLWEQYF
>-|TRBJ2-2|TRBV6-1
CASKIQGITGELFF
>-|TRBJ2-1|TRBV24-1
CATSDDWRHEQFF
>TRBD1|TRBJ2-1|TRBV3-1
CASSQRQTGTVSYNEQFF
>-|TRBJ1-2|TRBV29-1
CSFWSDGYTF
>-|TRBJ1-2|TRBV19
CASIGGPDYGYTF
>TRBD1|TRBJ1-1|TRBV29-1
CSVTPPTGGFEAFF
>-|TRBJ2-2|TRBV3-1
CASSQTGTMTGELFF
>TRBD1|TRBJ1-5|TRBV29-1
CSVVEQGASSNQPQHF
>-|TRBJ1-5|TRBV29-1
CSVGAGTGNQPQHF
>-|TRBJ1-1|TRBV6-7
CATNRVLGMNTEAFF
>-|TRBJ1-5|TRBV18
CASSPSTGVDKPQHF
>TRBD1|TRBJ2-2|TRBV29-1
CSVRTGPTGELFF
>TRBD1|TRBJ1-5|TRBV19
CASSIAEGTVNQPQHF
>-|TRBJ1-5|TRBV2
CASSEEGAGQPQHF